This TCR beta chain was identified during a study of tumor and adjacent non-tumor tissue in lung cancer. Three rounds of nested PCR, following a modified ARM-PCR protocol, produced the TCRbeta library. TCRdb reprocessed the multiplex PCR reads with MiXCR, giving one entry per CDR3 protein. There are more than 60,000 distinct CDR3 sequences in the sample; around four fifths occur only once, and 9.5% to 15% lies in the top ten. Overall study findings and caveats: Shorter survival was associated with higher TCR diversity in tumors.

CDR1 SQVTM and CDR2 ANQGSEA come from the germline V gene. The CDR3 has 14 residues. The template was RNA from unsorted bulk tissue. Worth noting for this clonotype: Its antigen is unknown. At one of its ends the junction is not consistent with the germline gene, which may arise from a read error.

The clonotype comes from a woman between 50 and 59 years old with non-small cell lung cancer. Sequencing used lung tumor tissue. This chain joins TRBV29-1 and TRBJ1-2; no reliable D call. The CDR3 DNA reads as TGTAGCGCCTCGGTCATGGCGGGGATGGATGGCTACACCTTC. This gives the protein CSASVMAGMDGYTF.